One sample yielded the 30 T cell receptor beta chains listed below, sequenced in a study of cytomegalovirus exposure and HLA in healthy donors. The PCR made use of 60 Vbeta and 13 Jbeta primers. Produced via immunoSEQ multiplex PCR; TCRdb's table is partial and in-frame only. The sample lists under 250,000 clones, 70% to 90% occurring once. The sample taken for sequencing was PBMCs. The receptors were sampled from a woman aged 55-69 years in good health and CMV-seropositive.

The table lists this clone with a few counts. This sequence joins TRBV23-1 and TRBJ2-7; possible D gene TRBD1, 6 bases. TRBV23-1 is identified as an open reading frame with a role that is uncertain. V shed 6 bases and J shed 0 bases, with 18 bases lying between them. This CDR3 spans 16 amino acids. The CDR3 nucleotides are TGCGCCAGCAGCCCTGGGACATTCTTGCCCTCCTACGAGCAGTACTTC. Encoded protein: CASSPGTFLPSYEQYF.

This rearrangement joins TRBV6-5 to TRBJ2-7, with D maybe TRBD2 (6 bases). The CDR3 runs to 16 residues. Germline CDR1 is MNHEY and CDR2 is SVGAGI. Trimming removed 4 bases at V and 0 bases at J, with 16 bases between. The CDR3 region has the DNA TGTGCCAGCAGTTCCCATAGCGGTCGTAGCTCCTACGAGCAGTACTTC. It yields the protein CASSSHSGRSSYEQYF.

In its sample, this clone was seen once. The rearrangement joins TRBV6-1 to TRBJ2-1, with a weak D call TRBD2 (6 bases). The CDR3 covers 14 residues. V lost 1 base to trimming and J lost 5 bases, with 9 bases between them. Germline CDR1 reads MNHNS; CDR2 reads SASEGT. CDR3 DNA sequence: TGTGCCAGCAGTGAAGAACGGGGGAACAATGAGCAGTTCTTC. This gives the protein CASSEERGNNEQFF.

J is TRBJ1-3 and V is TRBV11-2, with no clear D. The CDR3 runs 15 residues. V was cut by 5 bases and J by 4 bases, with 15 bases left in between. Germline V CDR1 and CDR2: SGHAT, FQNNGV. CDR3 sequence reads: CASSADAEVGNTIYF. The CDR3 DNA reads as TGTGCCAGCAGCGCCGACGCCGAGGTCGGAAACACCATATATTTT.

The J gene is TRBJ1-1, the V gene TRBV11-2, with 10 bases matching TRBD1. The CDR3 runs to 13 residues. V gave up 1 base and J gave up 7 bases; unmatched junction bases: 0. CDR1 SGHAT and CDR2 FQNNGV come from the germline V gene. The CDR3 region is CASSLGDRGEAFF. CDR3 bases: TGTGCCAGCAGCTTAGGGGACAGGGGTGAAGCTTTCTTT.

The chain carries TRBV7-7 and TRBJ2-7; TRBD1 agrees at 10 bases. CDR1 and CDR2 (germline): SSHAT, FNYEAQ (reference sequence). After removal of 1 base from V and 6 bases from J, the junction contained 0 bases not matched to a gene. This CDR3 has 13 residues. The CDR3 sequence: CASSLGTGGEQYF. For the CDR3, the DNA is TGTGCCAGCAGCTTAGGGACAGGGGGCGAGCAGTACTTC.

CDR3 coding DNA: TGCGCCAGCATCTCGGGACTAGCGTATAGCACAGATACGCAGTATTTT. It translates to CASISGLAYSTDTQYF. The gene calls are TRBV10-2 and TRBJ2-3; TRBD2 aligns across 10 bases. Germline loops: CDR1 WSHSY, CDR2 SAAADI. The V gene end was trimmed by 7 bases and the J gene end by 0 bases; junction bases not matched to a gene: 7. The CDR3 is made up of 16 amino acids.

The chain has TRBV5-1 and TRBJ1-2; 10 bases agree with TRBD1. This CDR3 spans 14 amino acids. Unmatched junction bases numbered 1, after V lost 5 bases and J lost 0 bases. Germline CDR1 is SGHRS and CDR2 is YFSETQ. Written as DNA, the CDR3 is TGCGCCAGCAGGGGACAGGGGACTAACTATGGCTACACCTTC. Its protein product is CASRGQGTNYGYTF. The variable domain in full, with the rest retrieved from reference TRBV5-1 and TRBJ1-2, is KAGVTQTPRYLIKTRGQQVTLSCSPISGHRSVSWYQQTPGQGLQFLFEYFSETQRNKGNFPGRFSGRQFSNSRSEMNVSTLELGDSALYLCASRGQGTNYGYTFGSGTRLTVV.

The rearrangement uses TRBV11-2 and TRBJ2-1; possibly TRBD2 for D (6 bases). Trimming cost V 5 bases and J 2 bases, with 13 bases left between them. The CDR3 extends over 15 amino acids. CDR1 and CDR2 from the germline V gene are SGHAT and FQNNGV. The CDR3, as DNA: TGTGCCAGCAGCACCCCCCAGCGGGCCTACAATGAGCAGTTCTTC. This codes for CASSTPQRAYNEQFF.

CDR3 in amino acids: CASSLNGHDGYTF. Here the CDR3 DNA reads TGCGCCAGCAGCTTGAACGGTCACGATGGCTACACCTTC. The V and J genes are TRBV5-1 and TRBJ1-2; D is unresolved. Trimming removed 1 base at V and 6 bases at J, with 10 bases between. Per germline, CDR1 SGHRS and CDR2 YFSETQ. The CDR3 length is 13 residues.

This rearrangement joins TRBV19 to TRBJ2-3; TRBD2 agrees at 8 bases. Germline CDR1 is LNHDA and CDR2 is SQIVND (reference sequence). Germline trimming cut 7 bases from V and 3 bases from J; bases unmatched to any gene: 3. The length of the CDR3 is 13 residues. CDR3 sequence reads: CASIPSGTDTQYF. The CDR3 DNA follows: TGTGCCAGTATTCCTAGCGGGACAGATACGCAGTATTTT.

The chain combines TRBV5-1 with TRBJ1-2; D remains ambiguous. Germline V CDR1 and CDR2: SGHRS, YFSETQ. This CDR3 has 14 residues. With 0 bases removed from V and 5 bases from J, the gap between germline ends came to 11 bases. Here the CDR3 reads CASSLDGSSYGYTF. The CDR3 coding sequence is TGCGCCAGCAGCTTGGACGGGAGCTCTTATGGCTACACCTTC.

The table lists this clone with a count of one. This chain links TRBV29-1 with TRBJ2-2; perhaps TRBD1 as D (6 bases). V was cut by 0 bases and J by 7 bases, with 18 bases left in between. Looked up from germline, CDR1 is SQVTM and CDR2 is ANQGSEA. CDR3 length: 16 amino acids. The CDR3 is CSVEEPTRGYDGELFF. Written as DNA, the CDR3 is TGCAGCGTTGAAGAGCCCACCAGGGGTTACGACGGGGAGCTGTTTTTT.

The chain employs TRBV19 and TRBJ2-2; 8 positions match TRBD1. CDR1 and CDR2 (germline): LNHDA, SQIVND (reference sequence). Trimming at V came to 7 bases and at J to 4 bases, leaving 8 bases not matched to a gene. The CDR3 runs to 15 residues. The CDR3 reads CASIPGTGVTGELFF. The CDR3 DNA sequence: TGTGCCAGTATTCCCGGGACAGGCGTCACCGGGGAGCTGTTTTTT. The full variable domain, completed using reference TRBV19 and TRBJ2-2, is DGGITQSPKYLFRKEGQNVTLSCEQNLNHDAMYWYRQDPGQGLRLIYYSQIVNDFQKGDIAEGYSVSREKKESFPLTVTSAQKNPTAFYLCASIPGTGVTGELFFGEGSRLTVL.

This chain connects TRBV28 to TRBJ2-3, with TRBD2 matching over 9 bases. The CDR3 is 16 amino acids. In germline, CDR1 is MDHEN, CDR2 SYDVKM. J gave up 2 bases and V 6 bases, and 9 bases lay outside the gene matches. The CDR3 region is CASRKTSGLPTDTQYF. CDR3 nucleotides: TGTGCCAGCAGGAAGACTAGCGGTCTTCCCACAGATACGCAGTATTTT.

The chain couples TRBV2 to TRBJ1-1; D is unclear. V was clipped by 0 bases and J by 0 bases, with 11 bases between them. Germline assignment: CDR1 SNHLY and CDR2 FYNNEI. There are 16 residues in the CDR3. The CDR3 reads CASSEAREGMNTEAFF. DNA for the CDR3: TGTGCCAGCAGTGAAGCGCGGGAAGGGATGAACACTGAAGCTTTCTTT.

This chain links TRBV5-1 with TRBJ1-6; TRBD1 matches 7 bases. CDR3 size: 16 residues. In germline, CDR1 is SGHRS, CDR2 YFSETQ. V gave up 0 bases and J gave up 10 bases; unmatched junction bases: 10. CDR3 sequence (DNA): TGCGCCAGCAGCTTGGAGGGTAGAGGGGGCACATCACCCCTCCACTTT. Protein sequence: CASSLEGRGGTSPLHF.

This clone was observed once. The chain has TRBV2 and TRBJ2-7; D not certain. Germline CDR1 and CDR2: SNHLY and FYNNEI. This CDR3 comprises 14 residues. V shed 6 bases and J shed 2 bases, with 14 bases lying between them. Here the CDR3 reads CASRKEAPTYEQYF. The CDR3, as DNA: TGTGCCAGCAGGAAAGAAGCGCCCACCTACGAGCAGTACTTC.

The V gene is TRBV4-1, the J gene TRBJ1-1; tentatively, D is TRBD1 (5 bases). Germline V CDR1 and CDR2: MGHRA, YSYEKL. V was clipped by 4 bases and J by 1 base, with 19 bases between them. This CDR3 contains 17 residues. Here the CDR3 DNA reads TGCGCCAGCAGCCTAAAAAGGGATTGGCAGGGGAACACTGAAGCTTTCTTT. The encoded protein is CASSLKRDWQGNTEAFF.

The rearrangement links TRBV4-1 to TRBJ2-1; the match to TRBD1 covers 9 bases. This CDR3 spans 16 amino acids. Germline V gene data show CDR1 as MGHRA and CDR2 as YSYEKL. V shed 4 bases, J shed 2 bases, and the junction held 6 bases outside the gene matches. This CDR3 reads CASSPLDRGPYNEQFF. The DNA of the CDR3 is TGCGCCAGCAGCCCCTTGGACAGGGGCCCCTACAATGAGCAGTTCTTC.

This clone has just a few counts. CDR3 amino acids: CSLGTVQTDTQYF. In DNA form, the CDR3 reads TGCAGCTTGGGGACAGTTCAGACAGATACGCAGTATTTT. The rearrangement uses TRBV29-1 and TRBJ2-3; 7 bases map to TRBD1. The ends lost 8 bases at V and 3 bases at J; junction bases unmatched: 8. Germline V CDR1 and CDR2: SQVTM, ANQGSEA. This CDR3 region has 13 residues.

The chain employs TRBV28 and TRBJ2-3, with D perhaps TRBD2 (5 bases). V was clipped by 6 bases and J by 2 bases, with 15 bases between them. Germline lookup yields CDR1 MDHEN and CDR2 SYDVKM. The CDR3 contains 15 residues. CDR3 DNA: TGTGCCAGCAGCCTTCTGGCGGGCCTCACAGATACGCAGTATTTT. This translates into CASSLLAGLTDTQYF.

There are a few counts of this clone. Other DNA sequences in this sample translate to the same CDR3. The chain has TRBV27 and TRBJ1-2; 9 bases fit TRBD1. V gave up 5 bases and J gave up 7 bases; unmatched junction bases: 5. The CDR3 has 13 residues. Germline V gene lookup returns CDR1 MNHEY and CDR2 SMNVEV (reference sequence). This CDR3 is CASSPGQGSGYTF. CDR3 nucleotides: TGTGCCAGCAGTCCGGGACAGGGCTCTGGCTACACCTTC.

The CDR3 loop reads CASSEWTGTAYEQYF. DNA for the CDR3: TGTGCCAGCAGTGAATGGACCGGGACAGCTTACGAGCAGTACTTC. The gene calls are TRBV6-1 and TRBJ2-7, with 7 bases matching TRBD1. J lost 4 bases, V lost 2 bases, and 8 bases had no gene match. CDR3 length: 15 amino acids. Germline lookup yields CDR1 MNHNS and CDR2 SASEGT.

The chain is built from TRBV28 and TRBJ2-7; 10 bases line up with TRBD1. This CDR3 is 14 amino acids long. After removal of 7 bases from V and 3 bases from J, the junction contained 6 bases not matched to a gene. Germline CDR1 reads MDHEN; CDR2 reads SYDVKM. CDR3 sequence (DNA): TGTGCCAGCACTTGGACAGGGGGAGACTACGAGCAGTACTTC. Protein sequence: CASTWTGGDYEQYF.

A single count supports this clone. The V gene is TRBV28, the J gene TRBJ1-6; D unresolved. The germline V gene has CDR1 MDHEN and CDR2 SYDVKM. V lost 7 bases, J lost 0 bases, and 10 bases lay in between. The CDR3 consists of 15 residues. CDR3 in amino acids: CASTGGSSYNSPLHF. As DNA, the CDR3 is TGTGCCAGCACCGGTGGGAGCTCCTATAATTCACCCCTCCACTTT.

The chain is built from TRBV9 and TRBJ2-3; D remains unclear. Trimming cost V 0 bases and J 5 bases, with 13 bases left between them. The germline gives CDR1 SGDLS, CDR2 YYNGEE. This CDR3 is 15 amino acids long. The CDR3 is CASSVGTAPGDTQYF. CDR3 DNA: TGTGCCAGCAGCGTAGGTACAGCACCCGGAGATACGCAGTATTTT.

The rearrangement uses TRBV6-5 and TRBJ1-2; 9 bases align to TRBD1. The CDR3 sequence is 14 residues long. V dropped 5 bases and J dropped 8; count of bases not matched to a gene: 9. Germline V gene lookup returns CDR1 MNHEY and CDR2 SVGAGI. CDR3 region: CASSQTGGGRGYTF. For the CDR3, the DNA is TGTGCCAGCAGTCAAACAGGGGGCGGGCGAGGCTACACCTTC.

This clone was seen only once. The chain couples TRBV10-3 to TRBJ2-7; 8 bases align to TRBD1. The trim removed 7 bases at V and 2 bases at J, leaving 13 bases unmatched. Germline-derived CDR1 and CDR2 are ENHRY and SYGVKD. The CDR3 totals 16 residues. DNA of the CDR3: TGTGCCATCAATCCAGGACGACAGGGGAAGACCTACGAGCAGTACTTC. It specifies CAINPGRQGKTYEQYF.

This chain connects TRBV7-8 to TRBJ1-4, with D possibly TRBD1 on 5 matching bases. The V end lost 3 bases, the J end lost 8 bases, and 13 bases lay between the germline ends. Germline assignment: CDR1 SGHVS and CDR2 FQNEAQ. The CDR3 is 14 amino acids. The CDR3 DNA reads TGTGCCAGCAGCTTTGGGTCAGGGAGGGAAAAACTGTTTTTT. Translation gives CASSFGSGREKLFF.